This is a list of T cell receptor beta chains from one sample in a study of chemoradiotherapy in HPV16-positive cancers. Assay: immunoSEQ multiplex PCR; the TCRdb copy retains only in-frame clones and omits some. The table includes 8,500 to 9,000 clones, roughly 70% detected once. Sample acquisition took place from a patient who underwent chemoradiotherapy. The receptors shown here come from a human donor with HPV-associated anogenital cancer. Each CDR3 is given with its conserved first and last residue. A D gene is named only where the DNA matches it firmly. Clone size is not always given. Where it is, it says once, few, many or a class for expanded clones.

J: TRBJ2-1; V: TRBV15; size: .; D: .; CDR3: CATSRPRDASSYNEQFF; DNA: TGTGCCACCAGCAGGCCCCGGGACGCGAGCTCCTACAATGAGCAGTTCTTC
J: TRBJ2-1; V: TRBV6-6; size: .; D: .; CDR3: CASSYGSSYNEQFF; DNA: TGTGCCAGCAGTTATGGGAGCTCCTACAATGAGCAGTTCTTC
J: TRBJ2-1; V: TRBV19; size: .; D: TRBD2; CDR3: CASSIDLGGLAGHNEQFF; DNA: TGTGCCAGTAGTATAGATCTGGGAGGACTAGCGGGCCACAATGAGCAGTTCTTC
J: TRBJ1-1; V: TRBV5-1; size: .; D: .; CDR3: CASSPGHQNTEAFF; DNA: TGCGCCAGCAGCCCGGGACATCAGAACACTGAAGCTTTCTTT
J: TRBJ2-5; V: TRBV9; size: .; D: TRBD2; CDR3: CASSAGSTGLVRQETQYF; DNA: TGTGCCAGCAGCGCCGGATCTACGGGACTAGTTCGCCAAGAGACCCAGTACTTC
J: TRBJ2-7; V: TRBV19; size: .; D: TRBD1; CDR3: CASSTTRDRGRYEQYF; DNA: TGTGCCAGTAGTACCACCCGGGACAGGGGGCGCTACGAGCAGTACTTC
J: TRBJ2-2; V: TRBV2; size: .; D: .; CDR3: CASSGGWGSNTGELFF; DNA: TGTGCCAGCAGCGGAGGTTGGGGATCGAACACCGGGGAGCTGTTTTTT
J: TRBJ2-3; V: TRBV5-1; size: .; D: .; CDR3: CASSLGQGTTDTQYF; DNA: TGCGCCAGCAGCTTGGGCCAGGGAACGACAGATACGCAGTATTTT
J: TRBJ2-3; V: TRBV6-4; size: .; D: .; CDR3: CASSETETDTQYF; DNA: TGTGCCAGCAGTGAAACGGAGACAGATACGCAGTATTTT
J: TRBJ2-2; V: TRBV7-9; size: .; D: TRBD1; CDR3: CASSRQGTNTGELFF; DNA: TGTGCCAGCAGTCGACAGGGAACGAACACCGGGGAGCTGTTTTTT
J: TRBJ2-2; V: TRBV29-1; size: .; D: .; CDR3: CSVEDRGSTTGELFF; DNA: TGCAGCGTTGAAGACAGGGGATCGACCACCGGGGAGCTGTTTTTT
J: TRBJ1-4; V: TRBV6-4; size: .; D: .; CDR3: CASSEGTDNEKLFF; DNA: TGTGCCAGCAGTGAAGGGACGGATAATGAAAAACTGTTTTTT
J: TRBJ2-1; V: TRBV28; size: once; D: TRBD2; CDR3: CASSLLAGGYNEQFF; DNA: TGTGCCAGCAGTTTACTAGCGGGAGGTTACAATGAGCAGTTCTTC
J: TRBJ2-4; V: TRBV19; size: .; D: TRBD2; CDR3: CASSTLAAPSKNIQYF; DNA: TGTGCCAGTAGCACGCTAGCGGCCCCAAGCAAAAACATTCAGTACTTC
J: TRBJ2-5; V: TRBV7-9; size: .; D: .; CDR3: CASRDGYQETQYF; DNA: TGTGCCAGCAGGGACGGATACCAAGAGACCCAGTACTTC
J: TRBJ1-1; V: TRBV7-8; size: .; D: .; CDR3: CASSLATGRLGGDTEAFF; DNA: TGTGCCAGCAGCTTAGCCACAGGCCGCTTGGGGGGGGACACTGAAGCTTTCTTT
J: TRBJ2-7; V: TRBV7-8; size: .; D: TRBD2; CDR3: CASSWGLAGLGGEQYF; DNA: TGTGCCAGCAGCTGGGGACTAGCGGGACTCGGCGGGGAGCAGTACTTC
J: TRBJ1-3; V: TRBV21-1; size: .; D: .; CDR3: CASSKTGGSGNTIYF; DNA: TGTGCCAGCAGCAAGACAGGGGGCTCTGGAAACACCATATATTTT
J: TRBJ2-1; V: TRBV5-1; size: once; D: .; CDR3: CASSSWARGGNEQFF; DNA: TGCGCCAGCAGCTCATGGGCCAGGGGAGGCAATGAGCAGTTCTTC
J: TRBJ1-2; V: TRBV10-2; size: .; D: .; CDR3: CASSPDGGPGYTF; DNA: TGCGCCAGCAGCCCGGATGGGGGGCCTGGCTACACCTTC
J: TRBJ2-6; V: TRBV28; size: .; D: .; CDR3: CASSLLGGSGANVLTF; DNA: TGTGCCAGCAGTTTATTAGGCGGCTCTGGGGCCAACGTCCTGACTTTC
J: TRBJ2-1; V: TRBV28; size: few; D: .; CDR3: CASSLTSLLGEQFF; DNA: TGTGCCAGCAGTTTAACATCCCTTCTGGGCGAGCAGTTCTTC
J: TRBJ1-5; V: TRBV30; size: once; D: .; CDR3: CAWSVDLSVGQPQHF; DNA: TGTGCCTGGAGTGTAGACCTATCAGTAGGTCAGCCCCAGCATTTT
J: TRBJ1-2; V: TRBV18; size: .; D: .; CDR3: CASSPTRSIDGYTF; DNA: TGTGCCAGCTCACCGACAAGGTCTATTGATGGCTACACCTTC
J: TRBJ2-7; V: TRBV27; size: .; D: TRBD2; CDR3: CASRPRLAGDTLQGQYF; DNA: TGTGCCAGCCGCCCTAGACTAGCGGGAGACACCCTCCAGGGGCAGTACTTC
J: TRBJ1-2; V: TRBV6-6; size: .; D: .; CDR3: CASRIRDINYGYTF; DNA: TGTGCCAGCAGAATCCGGGACATTAACTATGGCTACACCTTC
J: TRBJ1-4; V: TRBV5-6; size: .; D: .; CDR3: CASSLDQKGEKLFF; DNA: TGTGCCAGCAGCTTGGACCAAAAGGGAGAAAAACTGTTTTTT
J: TRBJ1-1; V: TRBV5-1; size: .; D: TRBD1; CDR3: CASTTGGADTEAFF; DNA: TGCGCCAGCACCACAGGGGGCGCGGACACTGAAGCTTTCTTT
J: TRBJ1-3; V: TRBV2; size: few; D: .; CDR3: CASRLVGNTIYF; DNA: TGTGCCAGCAGACTTGTTGGAAACACCATATATTTT
J: TRBJ2-1; V: TRBV21-1; size: .; D: .; CDR3: CASSKAPHISTKGPNNEQFF; DNA: TGTGCCAGCAGCAAAGCCCCGCACATATCTACTAAGGGACCTAACAATGAGCAGTTCTTC
J: TRBJ2-3; V: TRBV5-1; size: .; D: TRBD2; CDR3: CASSYGTSGIAQYF; DNA: TGCGCCAGCAGCTACGGGACTAGCGGGATAGCGCAGTATTTT
J: TRBJ2-7; V: TRBV2; size: few; D: .; CDR3: CASISSRYEQYF; DNA: TGTGCCAGCATTTCTTCCCGCTACGAGCAGTACTTC
J: TRBJ2-5; V: TRBV28; size: .; D: .; CDR3: CASSRGGQETQYF; DNA: TGTGCCAGCAGTAGGGGGGGACAAGAGACCCAGTACTTC
J: TRBJ2-3; V: TRBV5-1; size: .; D: TRBD2; CDR3: CASSQGSGNQDTQYF; DNA: TGCGCCAGCAGCCAAGGGAGCGGGAATCAAGATACGCAGTATTTT
J: TRBJ2-1; V: TRBV9; size: medium-sized; D: TRBD2; CDR3: CASSVSGGKSEQFF; DNA: TGTGCCAGCAGCGTTAGCGGGGGAAAGTCTGAGCAGTTCTTC
J: TRBJ2-1; V: TRBV28; size: .; D: .; CDR3: CASSSGRLEQFF; DNA: TGTGCCAGCAGTTCCGGACGGCTTGAGCAGTTCTTC
J: TRBJ1-2; V: TRBV7-8; size: .; D: .; CDR3: CASSLMGALDYGYTF; DNA: TGTGCCAGCAGCTTAATGGGGGCCCTGGACTATGGCTACACCTTC
J: TRBJ2-1; V: TRBV5-1; size: .; D: TRBD2; CDR3: CASSLGSAGGGNEQFF; DNA: TGCGCCAGCAGCTTGGGTTCAGCGGGAGGTGGGAATGAGCAGTTCTTC
J: TRBJ1-1; V: TRBV19; size: .; D: .; CDR3: CASSPDVNTEAFF; DNA: TGTGCCAGTAGTCCGGACGTAAACACTGAAGCTTTCTTT
J: TRBJ2-1; V: TRBV28; size: .; D: .; CDR3: CASSFAGTYNEQFF; DNA: TGTGCCAGCAGTTTCGCAGGCACCTACAATGAGCAGTTCTTC
J: TRBJ1-1; V: TRBV7-2; size: once; D: TRBD1; CDR3: CASSLARLTGELNTEAFF; DNA: TGTGCCAGCAGCTTAGCGCGCTTGACAGGGGAATTGAACACTGAAGCTTTCTTT
J: TRBJ2-2; V: TRBV18; size: .; D: .; CDR3: CASSPLVPGELFF; DNA: TGTGCCAGCTCACCACTAGTCCCCGGGGAGCTGTTTTTT
J: TRBJ2-3; V: TRBV4-2; size: .; D: TRBD2; CDR3: CASSQGLAGGPSTDTQYF; DNA: TGTGCCAGCAGCCAAGGCCTAGCGGGAGGGCCGAGTACAGATACGCAGTATTTT
J: TRBJ2-6; V: TRBV5-6; size: .; D: TRBD1; CDR3: CASSLRAGQGIVGANVLTF; DNA: TGTGCCAGCAGCCTGAGAGCGGGACAGGGTATAGTTGGGGCCAACGTCCTGACTTTC
J: TRBJ2-7; V: TRBV7-9; size: .; D: .; CDR3: CASSRDSLDEQYF; DNA: TGTGCCAGCAGCCGGGACTCACTCGACGAGCAGTACTTC
J: TRBJ2-5; V: TRBV5-1; size: .; D: .; CDR3: CASSLVLGSGETQYF; DNA: TGCGCCAGCAGCTTGGTCCTGGGTTCGGGAGAGACCCAGTACTTC
J: TRBJ2-3; V: TRBV5-1; size: few; D: .; CDR3: CASSVAGYTDTQYF; DNA: TGCGCCAGCAGCGTAGCAGGGTACACAGATACGCAGTATTTT
J: TRBJ2-7; V: TRBV19; size: .; D: TRBD2; CDR3: CASSSLGLAGRYEQYF; DNA: TGTGCCAGTAGTAGTTTGGGACTAGCGGGAAGGTACGAGCAGTACTTC
J: TRBJ2-7; V: TRBV4-3; size: .; D: .; CDR3: CASSQDFGQAFYEQYF; DNA: TGCGCCAGCAGCCAAGATTTTGGTCAGGCATTCTACGAGCAGTACTTC
J: TRBJ2-1; V: TRBV19; size: .; D: TRBD1; CDR3: CASSIIVGQGKDEQFF; DNA: TGTGCCAGTAGTATCATTGTCGGACAGGGAAAGGATGAGCAGTTCTTC
J: TRBJ2-7; V: TRBV5-1; size: few; D: TRBD2; CDR3: CASSLGLAGVRTYEQYF; DNA: TGCGCCAGCAGCTTGGGACTAGCGGGAGTGAGGACCTACGAGCAGTACTTC
J: TRBJ2-7; V: TRBV4-3; size: .; D: TRBD1; CDR3: CASSQWTGGLSEQYF; DNA: TGCGCCAGCAGCCAATGGACAGGGGGCCTCTCCGAGCAGTACTTC
J: TRBJ2-7; V: TRBV7-2; size: once; D: .; CDR3: CASSPNSAYEQYF; DNA: TGTGCCAGCAGCCCTAATAGTGCCTACGAGCAGTACTTC
J: TRBJ2-7; V: TRBV6-1; size: once; D: TRBD2; CDR3: CASSEETSGSSEQYF; DNA: TGTGCCAGCAGTGAAGAGACTAGCGGGAGTTCCGAGCAGTACTTC
J: TRBJ2-1; V: TRBV30; size: .; D: TRBD2; CDR3: CAWSVLAGGPNEQFF; DNA: TGTGCCTGGAGTGTACTAGCGGGAGGGCCCAATGAGCAGTTCTTC